The clone carrying this T cell receptor beta chain turned up a few times. Its antigen is undetermined. V was pared by 3 bases and J by 10 bases, with 8 bases of the junction left unmatched. The CDR3 is 14 residues long. Germline values: CDR1 KGHSH, CDR2 LQKENI. The data were taken from a study of regulatory T cells in long-lasting Graves disease. Study results and caveats: Study of thyroid tissue was not done, with only peripheral blood studied.

Researchers made TCR beta libraries by using iRepertoire HTBI primers and running Arm-PCR on CDR3 regions. Using its own MiXCR run on the multiplex PCR reads, TCRdb lists one record per CDR3 protein. This table has hundreds of thousands of distinct CDR3 sequences, roughly 16% appearing once. Time point in this sample: newly diagnosed GD, antithyroid drugs for less than 3 months. The TCR library was made from RNA that had been extracted from PBMCs in TRIzol. These data also formed part of another study, on T cells in Graves' hyperthyroidism and ophthalmopathy. This second study notes: The HTBI primer set drove a first-round RT-PCR of the TCR CDR3.

Sequencing was performed on peripheral blood mononuclear cells (PBMCs), taken at new diagnosis, from a patient treated with antithyroid drugs. The J gene is TRBJ1-2, the V gene TRBV18, with 10 bases that match TRBD1. The TCR originated in a woman under 40 with Graves disease. The CDR3 loop reads CASSPTDRGRAYTF. CDR3 DNA sequence: TGTGCCAGCTCACCGACTGACAGGGGGCGCGCCTACACCTTC.